Listed below are T cell receptor beta chains from one sample, sequenced in a study of cytomegalovirus exposure and HLA in healthy donors. The table came from immunoSEQ multiplex PCR; TCRdb's copy has only in-frame clones and leaves some out. This repertoire shows 140,000 to 150,000 clones, 75% to 80% found once; its top ten account for 2.5% to 3.5%. Material for sequencing was PBMCs. These receptors were taken from a middle-aged man in good health and CMV-seropositive. The CDR3 runs from the conserved cysteine through the conserved F or W. The D gene is left open where the match is weak. Clone sizes are given selectively: once, few, many, or a class where the clone is expanded.

>TRBJ2-3|once|-|TRBV7-2
TGTGCCAGCAGCGCCTACGCGGTGTATACGCAGTATTTT
CASSAYAVYTQYF
>TRBJ2-3|-|-|TRBV15
TGTGCCACCAGCAGAGAGGACAAAAATACGCAGTATTTT
CATSREDKNTQYF
>TRBJ1-2|-|TRBD1|TRBV2
TGTGCCAGCAGTGAGACAGGGGGGGACTATGGCTACACCTTC
CASSETGGDYGYTF
>TRBJ2-7|-|TRBD1|TRBV11-3
TGTGCCAGCAGCTTAGGACAGGGCAACGAGCAGTACTTC
CASSLGQGNEQYF
>TRBJ2-7|-|-|TRBV4-1
TGCGCCAGCAGCCAATCCCCAGGTCCGACAATCGAGTACGAGCAGTACTTC
CASSQSPGPTIEYEQYF
>TRBJ1-1|-|TRBD1|TRBV5-1
TGCGCCAGCAGCTCGGACAGGGAGGGAAGTTACACTGAAGCTTTCTTT
CASSSDREGSYTEAFF
>TRBJ2-3|-|TRBD2|TRBV7-9
TGTTCCAGCAGCTCGTCGGGGAGCGGGAGTATCCAGTATTTT
CSSSSSGSGSIQYF
>TRBJ2-2|-|TRBD1|TRBV5-1
TGCGCCAGCAGCCCGGGACAGAGCACCGGGGAGCTGTTTTTT
CASSPGQSTGELFF
>TRBJ1-1|-|-|TRBV2
TGTGCCCAACCACTCGGCACTGAAGCTTTCTTT
CAQPLGTEAFF
>TRBJ2-5|-|TRBD1|TRBV4-2
TGTGCCAGCAGCCAAGTTCAAGGACAGGGGGGAGAGACCCAGTACTTC
CASSQVQGQGGETQYF
>TRBJ1-1|-|-|TRBV6-5
TGTGCCAGCAGTTATACAAGGAACACTGAAGCTTTCTTT
CASSYTRNTEAFF
>TRBJ2-7|-|TRBD2|TRBV4-1
TGCGCCAGCAGCCAAGTTACTAGCGGAACCTACGAGCAGTACTTC
CASSQVTSGTYEQYF
>TRBJ2-3|-|TRBD2|TRBV5-1
TGCGCCAGCAGCTTTCGGACTAGCGGGAGGGTCACAGATACGCAGTATTTT
CASSFRTSGRVTDTQYF
>TRBJ1-1|-|-|TRBV1
TGCACCAGCACCCCACCTCGAGGGCAGAACACTGAAGCTTTCTTT
CTSTPPRGQNTEAFF
>TRBJ2-5|-|-|TRBV21-1
TGTGCCAGCAGCAACCCCGGGGCTAGCGGTGGAGTGACCCAGTACTTC
CASSNPGASGGVTQYF
>TRBJ1-1|-|-|TRBV4-1
TGCGCCAGCAGCCACGCGGCCCAGGGGAATCGGGGGGGTTTCTTT
CASSHAAQGNRGGFF
>TRBJ1-3|-|TRBD1|TRBV5-1
TGCGCCAGCTCCTTCCTCGGACAGGGTGCAGGAAACACCATATATTTT
CASSFLGQGAGNTIYF
>TRBJ1-4|-|-|TRBV19
TGTGCCAGTAGTAGTCAGGGAACTAATGAAAAACTGTTTTTT
CASSSQGTNEKLFF
>TRBJ2-5|-|TRBD1|TRBV28
TGTGCCAGCAGTCCCAGGGGGCGGAAGACCCAGTACTTC
CASSPRGRKTQYF
>TRBJ2-1|-|-|TRBV2
TGTGCCAGCAGTGATGTGGGGACTTACAATGAGCAGTTCTTC
CASSDVGTYNEQFF
>TRBJ1-1|-|TRBD1|TRBV7-3
TGTGCCAGCAGCCTCCAGACAGGGGGAAACACTGAAGCTTTCTTT
CASSLQTGGNTEAFF
>TRBJ1-3|-|TRBD1|TRBV4-1
TGCGCCAGTGGGACAGGTGGAAACACCATATATTTT
CASGTGGNTIYF
>TRBJ2-7|-|TRBD2|TRBV6-5
TGTGCCAGCAGGCGACTAGCGGGGGAGCAGTACTTC
CASRRLAGEQYF
>TRBJ2-7|-|TRBD2|TRBV28
TGTGCCAGCAGTTTAAGTAGCGGGCTTTCCTACGAGCAGTACTTC
CASSLSSGLSYEQYF
>TRBJ2-7|few|TRBD2|TRBV5-1
TGCGCCAGCAGCTTGGGGACTAGCGGGAACTACGAGCAGTACTTC
CASSLGTSGNYEQYF
>TRBJ2-7|-|TRBD2|TRBV19
TGTGCCAGTCAAGCGGGAGTGGTCTACGAGCAGTACTTC
CASQAGVVYEQYF
>TRBJ2-7|-|-|TRBV19
TGTGCCAGTAGTATAGATATGAACAGTTACTACGAGCAGTACTTC
CASSIDMNSYYEQYF
>TRBJ1-4|-|TRBD1|TRBV4-2
TGTGCCAGCAGCCCCCAGGGTGGACAGGGGAATGAAAAACTGTTTTTT
CASSPQGGQGNEKLFF
>TRBJ2-7|few|TRBD2|TRBV4-2
TGTGCCAGCAGCCAAGCGGCGAGCGGGGAGGGAACCTACGAGCAGTACTTC
CASSQAASGEGTYEQYF
>TRBJ2-1|-|-|TRBV9
TGTGCCAGCAGCCGAAACGACAACAATGAGCAGTTCTTC
CASSRNDNNEQFF
>TRBJ1-1|-|TRBD1|TRBV18
TGTGCCAGCTCACCGCGGACAGGGGGGTTTATGAACACTGAAGCTTTCTTT
CASSPRTGGFMNTEAFF
>TRBJ1-2|-|TRBD1|TRBV6-5
TGTGCCAGCAGTTACTGGACAGGCTATGGCTACACCTTC
CASSYWTGYGYTF
>TRBJ1-1|few|-|TRBV6-5
TGTGCCAGCACCCAGGGGACTGAAGCTTTCTTT
CASTQGTEAFF
>TRBJ2-7|-|TRBD1|TRBV4-1
TGCGCCAGCAGCTCCCAAGATAGGGACAGGTCCTCCGAGCAGTACTTC
CASSSQDRDRSSEQYF
>TRBJ2-1|-|TRBD2|TRBV29-1
TGCAGCGTTCAGGGCGGCCTAGCGGGAAGTTACAATGAGCAGTTCTTC
CSVQGGLAGSYNEQFF
>TRBJ1-1|-|-|TRBV19
TGTGCCAGTAGGAGTGGCTCGCGGTGGCCTGAAGCTTTCTTT
CASRSGSRWPEAFF
>TRBJ2-1|-|TRBD1|TRBV7-8
TGTGCCAGCAGCTTTACTACAGGGGTGGGTGAGCAGTTCTTC
CASSFTTGVGEQFF
>TRBJ2-3|-|TRBD2|TRBV7-9
TGTGCCAGCAGCTTTTTAGGCGGGAGGGAGGCATCGACAGATACGCAGTATTTT
CASSFLGGREASTDTQYF
>TRBJ1-2|-|-|TRBV30
TGTGCCTGGGCCAACAACCCCGGGGACAAGAACTATGGCTACACCTTC
CAWANNPGDKNYGYTF
>TRBJ2-4|-|TRBD2|TRBV27
TGTGCCAGCAGTTCCCTCGGACTAGCAGAGAAAAACATTCAGTACTTC
CASSSLGLAEKNIQYF
>TRBJ2-4|-|TRBD1|TRBV4-1
TGCGCCAGCAGCCTTCCGGGCAGGGGGCTGGCAAACATTCAGTACTTC
CASSLPGRGLANIQYF
>TRBJ2-7|-|TRBD1|TRBV19
TGTGCCAGTAGGCGAACCAGGGGGTCCTACGAGCAGTACTTC
CASRRTRGSYEQYF
>TRBJ2-1|-|-|TRBV19
TGTGCCAGTAGGTCGCGGAGGGAGAAAAATGAGCAGTTCTTC
CASRSRREKNEQFF
>TRBJ2-6|-|TRBD1|TRBV19
TGTGCCAGTTCGCAGACAGGGCTTTCTGGGGCCAACGTCCTGACTTTC
CASSQTGLSGANVLTF
>TRBJ1-5|once|-|TRBV19
TGTGCCAGTAGTATAAGGGGTTTTGTGAATATTGGGGCAGGAACTAATCAGCCCCAGCATTTT
CASSIRGFVNIGAGTNQPQHF
>TRBJ2-2|-|-|TRBV7-3
TGTGCCAGCAGCCAGGCGGGTCGGACCGGGGAGCTGTTTTTT
CASSQAGRTGELFF
>TRBJ2-3|-|TRBD2|TRBV15
TGTGCCACCAGCAGGAGAAGCGGGGGGAGCACAGATACGCAGTATTTT
CATSRRSGGSTDTQYF
>TRBJ2-7|-|TRBD1|TRBV5-6
TGTGCCAGCAGCTTAAAAGGACAGGGGGCCCACGAGCAGTACTTC
CASSLKGQGAHEQYF
>TRBJ1-1|-|-|TRBV19
TGTGCCAGTAGTGGCACCGACAGGTTTGAAGCTTTCTTT
CASSGTDRFEAFF
>TRBJ1-1|-|-|TRBV18
TGTGCCAGCTCACTCCTAACGCGGGCGGTGAACACTGAAGCTTTCTTT
CASSLLTRAVNTEAFF
>TRBJ2-7|-|-|TRBV5-1
TGCGCCAGCACCCCTGGGGGCAGGATTGCCTACGAGCAGTACTTC
CASTPGGRIAYEQYF
>TRBJ2-5|-|TRBD2|TRBV7-9
TGTGCCAGCAGCTTCCAAGCGGGGGGGGCGGACGAGACCCAGTACTTC
CASSFQAGGADETQYF
>TRBJ2-3|-|-|TRBV14
TGTGCCAGCAGCCAAGGAGGGATAGGCGATACGCAGTATTTT
CASSQGGIGDTQYF
>TRBJ2-3|-|-|TRBV11-1
TGTGCCAGCAGTCCCGTATCGTTCGATACGCAGTATTTT
CASSPVSFDTQYF
>TRBJ2-5|-|TRBD1|TRBV27
TGTGCCAGCAGTCCAGACAGGGGGAGGAAGGAGACCCAGTACTTC
CASSPDRGRKETQYF
>TRBJ2-3|once|-|TRBV11-2
TGTGCCAGCAGCTTCGGAGCAGATACGCAGTATTTT
CASSFGADTQYF
>TRBJ2-5|-|TRBD2|TRBV19
TGTGCCAGTAGTACAGCGGGACAAGAGACCCAGTACTTC
CASSTAGQETQYF
>TRBJ2-5|-|-|TRBV6-1
TGTGCCAGCAGTGAAGCGGGGGCGTGGGAGACCCAGTACTTC
CASSEAGAWETQYF
>TRBJ2-5|-|TRBD1|TRBV11-1
TGTGCCAGCAGCCTACCGGGACAGAAAGAGACCCAGTACTTC
CASSLPGQKETQYF
>TRBJ1-5|-|TRBD1|TRBV6-5
TGTGCCAGCAGTTACTCGGGACAGTATAATCAGCCCCAGCATTTT
CASSYSGQYNQPQHF